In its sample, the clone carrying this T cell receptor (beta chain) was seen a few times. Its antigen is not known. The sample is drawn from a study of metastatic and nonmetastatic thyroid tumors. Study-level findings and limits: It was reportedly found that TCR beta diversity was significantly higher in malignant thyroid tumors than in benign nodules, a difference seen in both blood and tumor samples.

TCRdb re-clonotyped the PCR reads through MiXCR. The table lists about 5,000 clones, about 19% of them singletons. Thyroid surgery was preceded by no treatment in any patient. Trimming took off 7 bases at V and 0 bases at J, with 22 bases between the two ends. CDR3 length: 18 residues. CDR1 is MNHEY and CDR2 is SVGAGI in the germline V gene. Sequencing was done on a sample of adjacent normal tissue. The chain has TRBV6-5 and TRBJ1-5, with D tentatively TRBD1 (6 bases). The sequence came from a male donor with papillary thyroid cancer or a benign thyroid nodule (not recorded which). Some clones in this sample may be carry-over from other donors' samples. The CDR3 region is CASTSGQRGKYSNQPQHF. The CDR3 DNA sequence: TGTGCCAGCACCTCGGGACAAAGGGGGAAATATAGCAATCAGCCCCAGCATTTT.